This T cell receptor beta chain emerged from a study of blood T cells in healthy people across ages. Sample-barcoded 5' priming and a J-beta primer mix drove a second PCR of roughly 6 to 12 cycles. Carrying 12 random nucleotides, a template-switch adaptor labeled each individual cDNA molecule. Each CDR3 protein is one row after TCRdb ran MiXCR on the 5' RACE reads. The sample has 1.6 million or so distinct CDR3 sequences; 30% to 35% are singletons. Trimming cost V 4 bases and J 4 bases, with 14 bases left between them. CDR3 length: 14 residues. Germline CDR1 and CDR2: MNHNS and SASEGT. J is TRBJ2-7 and V is TRBV6-1; D might be TRBD2 (6 bases). The clonotype comes from a woman younger than 45 in good health. What was sequenced was blood. The DNA of the CDR3 is TGTGCCAGCAGTGGGACGGGGGTGAGGTACGAGCAGTACTTC. It encodes CASSGTGVRYEQYF.